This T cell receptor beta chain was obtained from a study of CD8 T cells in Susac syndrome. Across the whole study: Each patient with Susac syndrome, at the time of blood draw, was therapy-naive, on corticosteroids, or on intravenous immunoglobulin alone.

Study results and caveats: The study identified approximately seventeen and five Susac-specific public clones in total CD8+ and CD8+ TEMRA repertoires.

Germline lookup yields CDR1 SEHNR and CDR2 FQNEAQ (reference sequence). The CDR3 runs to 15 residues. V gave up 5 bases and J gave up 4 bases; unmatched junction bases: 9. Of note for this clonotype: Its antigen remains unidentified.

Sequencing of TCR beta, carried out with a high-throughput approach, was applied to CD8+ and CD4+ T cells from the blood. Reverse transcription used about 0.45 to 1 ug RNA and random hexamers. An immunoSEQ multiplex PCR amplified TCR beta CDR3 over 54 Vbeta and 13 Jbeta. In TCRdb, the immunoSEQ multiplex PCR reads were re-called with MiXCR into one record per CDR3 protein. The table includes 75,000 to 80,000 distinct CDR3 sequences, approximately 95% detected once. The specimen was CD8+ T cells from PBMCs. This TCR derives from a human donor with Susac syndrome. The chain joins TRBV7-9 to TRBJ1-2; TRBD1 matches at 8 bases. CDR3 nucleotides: TGTGCCAGCAGCACCGAACAGGGGGACGGCTATGGCTACACCTTC. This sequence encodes CASSTEQGDGYGYTF.